This T cell receptor beta chain was observed in a study of graft-versus-host responses after intestinal transplantation. Study background: Among the recipients, all got anti-thymocyte globulin induction and then tacrolimus and steroids for around 3 years. General study results and limits: Recipient marrow showed GvH clones, some seen first in ileum or blood. Allografts from individuals with graft-donor T cell macrochimerism displayed high graft-versus-host to host-versus-graft clonal ratios.

CDR3 length equals 14 residues. V shed 5 bases, J shed 5 bases, and the junction held 8 bases outside the gene matches. Germline assignment: CDR1 SGHVS and CDR2 FQNEAQ. Once graft tissue had been processed, intraepithelial and lamina propria lymphocytes were released. TCRdb's copy holds only in-frame clones and misses some; the assay was immunoSEQ multiplex PCR. The sample has around 7,800 clones, roughly 75% seen once. As regards this clone: Its target is not known.

The rearrangement uses TRBV7-8 and TRBJ2-5; 7 bases map to TRBD2. The specimen comprised ileum tissue, sampled 226 days after intestinal transplant. The receptor comes from a human patient who received an intestinal transplant, so some T cells may come from the graft donor. Written as DNA, the CDR3 is TGTGCCAGCAGCGGACTAGTTGGGGCGGAGACCCAGTACTTC. It yields the protein CASSGLVGAETQYF. Full variable domain (missing parts from reference TRBV7-8 and TRBJ2-5): GAGVSQSPRYKVAKRGQDVALRCDPISGHVSLFWYQQALGQGPEFLTYFQNEAQLDKSGLPSDRFFAERPEGSVSTLKIQRTQQEDSAVYLCASSGLVGAETQYFGPGTRLLVL.